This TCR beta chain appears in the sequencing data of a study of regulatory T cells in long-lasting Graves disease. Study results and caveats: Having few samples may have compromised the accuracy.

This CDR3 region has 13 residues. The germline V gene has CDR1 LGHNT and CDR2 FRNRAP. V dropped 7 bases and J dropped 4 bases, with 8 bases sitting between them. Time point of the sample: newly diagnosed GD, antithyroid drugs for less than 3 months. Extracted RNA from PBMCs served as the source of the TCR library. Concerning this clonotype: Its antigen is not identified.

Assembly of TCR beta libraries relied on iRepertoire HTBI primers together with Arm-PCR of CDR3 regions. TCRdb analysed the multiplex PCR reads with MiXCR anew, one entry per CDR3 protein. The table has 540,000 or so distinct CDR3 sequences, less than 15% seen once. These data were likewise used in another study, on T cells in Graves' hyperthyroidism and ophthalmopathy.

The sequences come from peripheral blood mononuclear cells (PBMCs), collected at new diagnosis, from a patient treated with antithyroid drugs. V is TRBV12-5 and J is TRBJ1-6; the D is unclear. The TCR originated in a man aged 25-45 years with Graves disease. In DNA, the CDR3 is TGTGCTAGTGTGATCGATTATAATTCACCCCTCCACTTT. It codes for CASVIDYNSPLHF.